The clone carrying this T cell receptor (beta chain) was seen a single time. These data originate in a study of T cell changes during pregnancy in multiple sclerosis. Method: immunoSEQ multiplex PCR; TCRdb's copy keeps in-frame clones and lacks some. The table shows tens of thousands of clones, with around nine tenths occurring only once. Germline V gene data show CDR1 as GTSNPN and CDR2 as SVGIG (reference sequence). The CDR3 length is 15 residues. V dropped 4 bases and J dropped 7 bases, with 19 bases sitting between them. V gene TRBV30 combines with J gene TRBJ1-4; TRBD1 is a possible D gene (5 bases). This clonotype was obtained from a female donor with multiple sclerosis, enrolled in a pregnancy study. The starting material was CD4+ T cells from peripheral blood mononuclear cells, obtained in the first trimester of pregnancy. In nucleotides, the CDR3 is TGTGCCTGGACGAATGACAGAAGGGTTGGTGAAAAACTGTTTTTT. The encoded protein is CAWTNDRRVGEKLFF.